These T cell receptor beta chains were read from a single sample in a study of cytomegalovirus exposure and HLA in healthy donors. Sequencing used immunoSEQ multiplex PCR; TCRdb keeps in-frame clones, though not all of them. This table holds about 180,000 clones, just over 75% found once. The sequenced sample consisted of PBMCs. These receptors originate from a woman aged 60-70 years in good health and CMV-seropositive. CDR3s include the opening cysteine and the closing phenylalanine or tryptophan.

v_call	j_call	cdr3_aa
TRBV11-3	TRBJ2-1	CASSLSGRAYNEQFF
TRBV28	TRBJ1-5	CASRAFNQPQHF
TRBV28	TRBJ2-2	CASISNTGELFF
TRBV27	TRBJ2-1	CASSSHSSGRAGEQFF
TRBV2	TRBJ2-1	CASNRYNEQFF
TRBV30	TRBJ2-3	CAWTYSGGGDTQYF
TRBV27	TRBJ2-7	CASKRSYRGYEQYF
TRBV28	TRBJ1-3	CASSRQGSGNTIYF
TRBV28	TRBJ1-2	CASSGTQGNYGYTF
TRBV5-1	TRBJ2-5	CASSLSGPQETQYF
TRBV27	TRBJ2-4	CASSPWGEAKNIQYF
TRBV19	TRBJ2-3	CASIGGTDTQYF
TRBV6-6	TRBJ1-5	CASSHKTGTEQPQHF
TRBV18	TRBJ1-4	CASSSQATNEKLFF
TRBV27	TRBJ2-1	CASSLSPWRSEQFF
TRBV11-2	TRBJ1-2	CASSLGVLGANYGYTF
TRBV6-5	TRBJ1-5	CASSSSREGGQPQHF
TRBV10-1	TRBJ2-4	CASPPTADGAKNIQYF
TRBV19	TRBJ2-6	CASATEGAGANVLTF
TRBV18	TRBJ2-7	CASSTTSGKEQYF
TRBV5-6	TRBJ2-1	CASQWTGSYNEQFF
TRBV11-3	TRBJ2-1	CASSRGASSYNEQFF
TRBV9	TRBJ1-3	CASSVEGVSGNTIYF
TRBV7-3	TRBJ2-3	CASSPDATTTDTQYF
TRBV5-1	TRBJ2-2	CASSFTRPNTGELFF
TRBV5-6	TRBJ2-7	CASSLLGQGGYEQYF
TRBV9	TRBJ1-2	CASSDGGAYYGYTF
TRBV19	TRBJ2-2	CASSRDFPTGELFF
TRBV7-3	TRBJ1-2	CASRPAGGTGVTF
TRBV29-1	TRBJ2-1	CSVAGLNSYNEQFF
TRBV18	TRBJ1-1	CASSFGQGATEAFF
TRBV6-5	TRBJ2-7	CASSLSGTSGNYEQYF
TRBV7-9	TRBJ2-7	CASSLGRGPELPSYEQYF
TRBV6-5	TRBJ2-7	CASSYGQSYEQYF
TRBV18	TRBJ2-7	CASSPGIAGTSYKQYF
TRBV19	TRBJ2-1	CASSRDIPTRDEQFF
TRBV10-1	TRBJ1-5	CASSKQGRDQPQHF